This T cell receptor beta chain appears in the sequencing data of a study of T cells in Graves' hyperthyroidism and ophthalmopathy. Across the study: The initial diagnosis was the point when peripheral blood was collected, ahead of any treatment. Study-wide results and caveats: From stable hyperthyroidism, ophthalmopathy was set apart by a 13 V-J model.

The CDR3 regions of TCR beta were amplified from RNA transcripts. The HTBI primer set was used in a first-round RT-PCR of the TCR CDR3. TCRdb reanalysed the multiplex PCR reads using MiXCR and keeps one entry per CDR3 protein. The profile shows roughly 300,000 distinct CDR3 sequences, 15% to 20% of them singletons. The germline V and J ends were trimmed by 7 bases and 6 bases, with 16 bases remaining between them. This CDR3 contains 13 residues. Germline V gives CDR1 SNHLY, CDR2 FYNNEI. The authors deemed Graves' hyperthyroidism stable absent ophthalmopathy progression within 18 months. The PBMCs studied were ones that came from 10 ml fresh peripheral blood. The table lists this clonotype with many counts. Its antigen is unknown.

This clonotype originated in a woman between 50 and 59 years old with Graves' hyperthyroidism. This chain uses TRBV2 with TRBJ2-7; weak D call: TRBD1 (5 bases). The sample was blood. The CDR3 protein is CASKGDREPEQYV. Here the CDR3 DNA reads TGTGCCAGCAAAGGAGACAGAGAACCCGAGCAGTACGTC.